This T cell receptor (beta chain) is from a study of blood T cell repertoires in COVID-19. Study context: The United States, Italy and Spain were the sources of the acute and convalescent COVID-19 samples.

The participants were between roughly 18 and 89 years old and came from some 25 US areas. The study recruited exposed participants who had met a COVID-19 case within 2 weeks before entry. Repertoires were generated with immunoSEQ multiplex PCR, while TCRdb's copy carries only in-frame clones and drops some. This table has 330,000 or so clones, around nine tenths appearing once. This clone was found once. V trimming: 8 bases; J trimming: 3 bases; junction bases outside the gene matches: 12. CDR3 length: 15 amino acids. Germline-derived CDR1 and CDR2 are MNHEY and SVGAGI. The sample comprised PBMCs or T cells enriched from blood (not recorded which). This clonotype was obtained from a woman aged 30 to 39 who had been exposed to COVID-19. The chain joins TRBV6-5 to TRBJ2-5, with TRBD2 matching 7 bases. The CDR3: CASRGGAQPKETQYF. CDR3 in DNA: TGTGCCAGCCGGGGAGGGGCACAGCCGAAAGAGACCCAGTACTTC.